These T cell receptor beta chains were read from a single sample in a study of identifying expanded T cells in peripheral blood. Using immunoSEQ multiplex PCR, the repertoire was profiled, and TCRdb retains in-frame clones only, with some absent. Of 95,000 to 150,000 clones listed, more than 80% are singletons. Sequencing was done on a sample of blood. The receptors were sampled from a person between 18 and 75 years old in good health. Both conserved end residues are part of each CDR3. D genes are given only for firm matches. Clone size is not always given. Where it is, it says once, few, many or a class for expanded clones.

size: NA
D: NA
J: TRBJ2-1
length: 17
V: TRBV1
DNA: TGCACCAGCGCACCATCCGAAGCGGACGGGCTGAGGGTCGAGCAGTTCTTC
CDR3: CTSAPSEADGLRVEQFF

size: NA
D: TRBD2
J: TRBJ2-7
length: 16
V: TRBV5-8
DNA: TGTGCCAGCAGCTTGGATCGTGGTAGCGGGGAGTACGAGCAGTACTTC
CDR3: CASSLDRGSGEYEQYF

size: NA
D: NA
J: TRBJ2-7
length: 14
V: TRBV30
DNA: TGTGCCTGGGGGAACAGGTCTCCCAGGAACGAGCAGTACTTC
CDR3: CAWGNRSPRNEQYF

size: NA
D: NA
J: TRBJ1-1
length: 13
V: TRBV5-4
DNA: TGTGCCAGCAGCTTGCACGCCTACACTGAAGCTTTCTTT
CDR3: CASSLHAYTEAFF

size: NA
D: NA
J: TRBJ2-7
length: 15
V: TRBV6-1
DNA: TGTGCCAGCAGTCGGGATGGCCCCTCTCCCTACGAGCAGTACTTC
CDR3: CASSRDGPSPYEQYF

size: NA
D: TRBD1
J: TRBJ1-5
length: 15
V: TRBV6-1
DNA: TGTGCCAGTCTAGGACAGGCTCATAGCAATCAGCCCCAGCATTTT
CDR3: CASLGQAHSNQPQHF

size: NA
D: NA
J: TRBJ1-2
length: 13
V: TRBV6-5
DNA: TGTGCCAGCAGCCCGATCCGAGGTGGCGGCTACACCTTC
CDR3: CASSPIRGGGYTF

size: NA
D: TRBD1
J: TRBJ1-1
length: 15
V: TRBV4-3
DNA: TGCGCCAGCAGCCAATACACAGGGGGCCCCACTGAAGCTTTCTTT
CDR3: CASSQYTGGPTEAFF

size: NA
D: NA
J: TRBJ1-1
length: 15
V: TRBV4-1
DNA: TGCGCCAGCAGCCAACCGGGACGGACTCACACTGAAGCTTTCTTT
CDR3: CASSQPGRTHTEAFF

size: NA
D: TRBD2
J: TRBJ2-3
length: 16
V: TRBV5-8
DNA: TGTGCCAGCAGCCTCAGGAACGGGGGGGCCGAGAATACGCAGTATTTT
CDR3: CASSLRNGGAENTQYF

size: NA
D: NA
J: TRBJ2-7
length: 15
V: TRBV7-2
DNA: TGTGCCAGCAGCCCAAACATAGGGACGATTGGCGAGCAGTACTTC
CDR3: CASSPNIGTIGEQYF

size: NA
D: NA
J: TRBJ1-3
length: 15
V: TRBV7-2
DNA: TGTGCCAGCAGCCCAGCACAGGGTACGGAAAACACCATATATTTT
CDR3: CASSPAQGTENTIYF

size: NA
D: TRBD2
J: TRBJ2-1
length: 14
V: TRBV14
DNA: TGTGCCAGCAGCCAGGGACTAGCGGGAGCCCTGCAGTTCTTC
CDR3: CASSQGLAGALQFF

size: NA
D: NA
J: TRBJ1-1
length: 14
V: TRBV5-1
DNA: TGCGCCAGCAGCTCGTTTCGGGGGGACACTGAAGCTTTCTTT
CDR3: CASSSFRGDTEAFF

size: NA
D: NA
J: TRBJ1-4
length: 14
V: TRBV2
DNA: TGTGCCAGCTGGGCCGCGACAACTAATGAAAAACTGTTTTTT
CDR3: CASWAATTNEKLFF

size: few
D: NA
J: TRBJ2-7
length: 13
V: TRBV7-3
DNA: TGTGCCAGCAGCATTAGCAAGTCGGGCGAGCAGTACTTC
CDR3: CASSISKSGEQYF

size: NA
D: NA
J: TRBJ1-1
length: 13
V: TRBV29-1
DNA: TGCAGCGTTGGAGGGAGAATGAACACTGAAGCTTTCTTT
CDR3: CSVGGRMNTEAFF

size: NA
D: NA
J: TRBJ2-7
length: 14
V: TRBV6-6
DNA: TGTGCCAGCAGTCCGCAGGGGCCACCCTACGAGCAGTACTTC
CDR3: CASSPQGPPYEQYF

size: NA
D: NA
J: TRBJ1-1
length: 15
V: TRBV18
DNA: TGTGCCAGCTCACCAATCGGGCAGGAGAACACTGAAGCTTTCTTT
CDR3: CASSPIGQENTEAFF

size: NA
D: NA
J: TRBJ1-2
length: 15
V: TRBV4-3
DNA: TGCGCCAGCAGCCAAGATGCACAGGGCCTTTATGGCTACACCTTC
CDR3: CASSQDAQGLYGYTF

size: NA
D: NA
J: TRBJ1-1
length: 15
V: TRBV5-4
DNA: TGTGCCAGCAGCTTGGTACTCCAGGGTAACACTGAAGCTTTCTTT
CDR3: CASSLVLQGNTEAFF

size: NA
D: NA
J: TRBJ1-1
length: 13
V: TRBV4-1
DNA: TGCGCCAGCAGCCAAGACCTAGGGACTTTCGCTTTCTTT
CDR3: CASSQDLGTFAFF

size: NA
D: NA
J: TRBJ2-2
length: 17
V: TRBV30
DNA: TGTGCCTGGGCTAGAAGTGGATTACGGAAATTTACCGGGGAGCTGTTTTTT
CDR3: CAWARSGLRKFTGELFF

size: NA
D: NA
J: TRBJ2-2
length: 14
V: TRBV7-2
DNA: TGTGCCAGCAGCTCGTTAGGGGTTACCGGGGAGCTGTTTTTT
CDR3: CASSSLGVTGELFF

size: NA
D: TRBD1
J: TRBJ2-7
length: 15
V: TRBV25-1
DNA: TGTGCCAGCCGAAGCTGGACAGGGGGCGAGGACGAGCAGTACTTC
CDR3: CASRSWTGGEDEQYF

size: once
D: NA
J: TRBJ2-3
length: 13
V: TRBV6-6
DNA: TGTGCCAGCAGTTATCAGGAGACAGATACGCAGTATTTT
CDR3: CASSYQETDTQYF

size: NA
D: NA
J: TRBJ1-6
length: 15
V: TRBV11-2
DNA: TGTGCCAGCAGCATTAACACCGGCCGGAATTCACCCCTCCACTTT
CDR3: CASSINTGRNSPLHF

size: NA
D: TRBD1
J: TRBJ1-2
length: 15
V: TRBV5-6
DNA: TGTGCCAGCAGCCCCGGACAGGGCCTTTACTATGGCTACACCTTC
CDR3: CASSPGQGLYYGYTF

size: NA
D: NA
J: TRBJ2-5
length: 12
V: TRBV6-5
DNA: TGTGCCAGTGGGGATTTCCGGGAGACCCAGTACTTC
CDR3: CASGDFRETQYF

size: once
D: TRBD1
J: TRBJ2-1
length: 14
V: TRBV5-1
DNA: TGCGCCAGCAGCTTGGCCGTGACAGGGAATGAGCAGTTCTTC
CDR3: CASSLAVTGNEQFF

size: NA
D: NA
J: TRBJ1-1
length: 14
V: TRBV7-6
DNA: TGTGCCAGCAGCTCCTATGGGACTCGGACTGAAGCTTTCTTT
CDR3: CASSSYGTRTEAFF

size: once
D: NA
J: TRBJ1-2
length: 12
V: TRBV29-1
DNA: TGCAGCGCGTTCGGGGGCTACGGTGGCTACACCTTC
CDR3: CSAFGGYGGYTF

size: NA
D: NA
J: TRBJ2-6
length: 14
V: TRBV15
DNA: TGTGCCACCAGCAGAGTCTCTGGGGCCAACGTCCTGACTTTC
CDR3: CATSRVSGANVLTF

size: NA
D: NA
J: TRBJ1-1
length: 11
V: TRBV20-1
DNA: TGCAGTGCTAGAGATCTCACTGAAGCTTTCTTT
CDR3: CSARDLTEAFF

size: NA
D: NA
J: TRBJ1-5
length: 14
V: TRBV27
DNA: TGTGCCAGCAGTTTTACGGACACAGATCAGCCCCAGCATTTT
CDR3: CASSFTDTDQPQHF

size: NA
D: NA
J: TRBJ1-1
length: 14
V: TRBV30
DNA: TGTGCCTGGTCTCTAGGGAGTTTGAACACTGAAGCTTTCTTT
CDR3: CAWSLGSLNTEAFF

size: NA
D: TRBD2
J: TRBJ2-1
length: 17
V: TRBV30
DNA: TGTGCCTGGAGTGAATGGGGGACGGGGGGTTTCAATGGTGAGCAGTTCTTC
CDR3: CAWSEWGTGGFNGEQFF

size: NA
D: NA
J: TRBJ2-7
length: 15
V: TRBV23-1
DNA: TGCGCCAGCTCCTCCTGGGGTTTATCCTCCTACGAGCAGTACTTC
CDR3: CASSSWGLSSYEQYF

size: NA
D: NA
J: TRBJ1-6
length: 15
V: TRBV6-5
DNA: TGTGCCAGCAGCCGGACGCAATTCTTCAATTCACCCCTCCACTTT
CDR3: CASSRTQFFNSPLHF

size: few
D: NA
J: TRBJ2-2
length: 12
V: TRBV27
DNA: TGTGCCAGCAGTACCCCCACCGGGGAGCTGTTTTTT
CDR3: CASSTPTGELFF

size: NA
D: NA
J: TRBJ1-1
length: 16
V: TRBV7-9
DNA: TGTGCCAGCAGCGATAGGTTGGGGACCCCGAACACTGAAGCTTTCTTT
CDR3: CASSDRLGTPNTEAFF

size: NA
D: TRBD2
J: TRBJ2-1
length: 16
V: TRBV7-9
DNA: TGTGCCAGCAGCGCCAAGATAAGGACTAGCGGAAATGAGCAGTTCTTC
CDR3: CASSAKIRTSGNEQFF

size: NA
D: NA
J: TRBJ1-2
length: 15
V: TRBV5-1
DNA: TGCGCCAGCAGACGCGCTCAACAGCCCGTCTATGGCTACACCTTC
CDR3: CASRRAQQPVYGYTF

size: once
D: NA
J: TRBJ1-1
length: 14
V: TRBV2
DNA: TGTGCCAGCAGAGAGGGAGAATTCGGGACTGAAGCTTTCTTT
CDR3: CASREGEFGTEAFF

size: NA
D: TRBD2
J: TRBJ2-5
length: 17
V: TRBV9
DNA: TGTGCCAGCAGCGTAGGGGGGACTAGCGGGGTCCAAGAGACCCAGTACTTC
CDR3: CASSVGGTSGVQETQYF

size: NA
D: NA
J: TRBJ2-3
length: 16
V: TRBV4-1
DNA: TGCGCCAGCAGCTCACAGCCGGGGAGAAGCACAGATACGCAGTATTTT
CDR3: CASSSQPGRSTDTQYF

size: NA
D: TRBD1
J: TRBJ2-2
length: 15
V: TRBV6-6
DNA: TGTGCCAGCAGACGAGGACAGGCGAACACCGGGGAGCTGTTTTTT
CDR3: CASRRGQANTGELFF

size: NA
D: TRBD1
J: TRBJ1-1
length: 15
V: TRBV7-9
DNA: TGTGCCAGCAGCTACACCGGGACAGCGAACACTGAAGCTTTCTTT
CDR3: CASSYTGTANTEAFF

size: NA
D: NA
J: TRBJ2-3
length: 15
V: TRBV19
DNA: TGTGCCAGTAATTTGGGCCCATCCACCACAGATACGCAGTATTTT
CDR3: CASNLGPSTTDTQYF

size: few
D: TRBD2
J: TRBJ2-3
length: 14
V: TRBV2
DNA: TGTGCCAGCAGTGTTAGCGGGGGGAGTGATACGCAGTATTTT
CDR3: CASSVSGGSDTQYF

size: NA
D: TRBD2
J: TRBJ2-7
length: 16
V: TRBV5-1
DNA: TGCGCCAGCAGCTGGACACTAGCGGGGCCCTCCTACGAGCAGTACTTC
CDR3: CASSWTLAGPSYEQYF